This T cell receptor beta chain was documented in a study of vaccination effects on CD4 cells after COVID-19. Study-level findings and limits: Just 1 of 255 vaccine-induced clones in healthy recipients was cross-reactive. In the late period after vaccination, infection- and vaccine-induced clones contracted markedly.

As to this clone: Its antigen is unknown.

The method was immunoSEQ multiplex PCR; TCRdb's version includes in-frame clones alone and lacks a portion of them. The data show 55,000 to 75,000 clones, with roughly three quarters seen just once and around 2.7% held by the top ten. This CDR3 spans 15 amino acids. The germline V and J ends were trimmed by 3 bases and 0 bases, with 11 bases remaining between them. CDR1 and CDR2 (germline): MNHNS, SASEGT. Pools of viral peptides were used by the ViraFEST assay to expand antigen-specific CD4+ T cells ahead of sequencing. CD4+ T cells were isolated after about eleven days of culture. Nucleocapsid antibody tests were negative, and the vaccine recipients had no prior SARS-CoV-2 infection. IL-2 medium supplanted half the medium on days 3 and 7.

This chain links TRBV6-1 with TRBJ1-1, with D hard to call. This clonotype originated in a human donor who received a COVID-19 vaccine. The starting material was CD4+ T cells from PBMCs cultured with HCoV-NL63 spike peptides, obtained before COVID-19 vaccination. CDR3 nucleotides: TGTGCCAGCAGTGATTCCCACCTCATGAACACTGAAGCTTTCTTT. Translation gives CASSDSHLMNTEAFF.